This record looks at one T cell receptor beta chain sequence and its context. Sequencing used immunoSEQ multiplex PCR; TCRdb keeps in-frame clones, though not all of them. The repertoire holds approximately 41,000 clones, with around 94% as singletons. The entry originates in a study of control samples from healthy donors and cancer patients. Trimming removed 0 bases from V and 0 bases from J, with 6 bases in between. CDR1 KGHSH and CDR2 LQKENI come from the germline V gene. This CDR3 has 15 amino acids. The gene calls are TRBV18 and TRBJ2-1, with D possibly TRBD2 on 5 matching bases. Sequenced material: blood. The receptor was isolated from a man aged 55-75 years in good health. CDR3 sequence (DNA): TGTGCCAGCTCACCACCTAGCGCCTCCTACAATGAGCAGTTCTTC. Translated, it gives CASSPPSASYNEQFF.